This T cell receptor beta chain is drawn from a study of regulatory T cells in long-lasting Graves disease. Regarding time point: newly diagnosed GD, antithyroid drugs for less than 3 months. RNA from PBMCs was the source of the TCR library. Study-level findings and limits: A greater number of public clonotypes (approximately 2,700) was shared by persistent patients than by new patients (about 880).

The sample holds a few counts of this clonotype. What it binds is not known. Construction of the TCR beta libraries employed iRepertoire HTBI primers in conjunction with Arm-PCR of CDR3 regions. Using its own MiXCR run on the multiplex PCR reads, TCRdb lists one record per CDR3 protein. The sample yields around 480,000 distinct CDR3 sequences, 15% to 20% seen once. CDR3 length: 16 amino acids. Germline CDR1 is SGHDT and CDR2 is YYEEEE. With 3 bases clipped from V and 3 bases from J, the junction kept 8 bases outside the gene matches. A further study also used this sample, focusing on T cells in Graves' hyperthyroidism and ophthalmopathy. That paper states: Expanded thyroid clonotypes (above 0.001) were mostly also found in blood.

The source material was peripheral blood mononuclear cells (PBMCs), sampled at new diagnosis, from a patient treated with antithyroid drugs. The sequence derives from a woman aged 35-65 years with Graves disease. This chain links TRBV5-6 with TRBJ1-5, with TRBD1 matching over 8 bases. The chain's CDR3 is CASSSRQQGDNQPQHF. DNA for the CDR3: TGTGCCAGCAGCTCGCGTCAACAGGGGGACAATCAGCCCCAGCATTTT. The full variable domain, completed using reference TRBV5-6 and TRBJ1-5, is DAGVTQSPTHLIKTRGQQVTLRCSPKSGHDTVSWYQQALGQGPQFIFQYYEEEERQRGNFPDRFSGHQFPNYSSELNVNALLLGDSALYLCASSSRQQGDNQPQHFGDGTRLSIL.